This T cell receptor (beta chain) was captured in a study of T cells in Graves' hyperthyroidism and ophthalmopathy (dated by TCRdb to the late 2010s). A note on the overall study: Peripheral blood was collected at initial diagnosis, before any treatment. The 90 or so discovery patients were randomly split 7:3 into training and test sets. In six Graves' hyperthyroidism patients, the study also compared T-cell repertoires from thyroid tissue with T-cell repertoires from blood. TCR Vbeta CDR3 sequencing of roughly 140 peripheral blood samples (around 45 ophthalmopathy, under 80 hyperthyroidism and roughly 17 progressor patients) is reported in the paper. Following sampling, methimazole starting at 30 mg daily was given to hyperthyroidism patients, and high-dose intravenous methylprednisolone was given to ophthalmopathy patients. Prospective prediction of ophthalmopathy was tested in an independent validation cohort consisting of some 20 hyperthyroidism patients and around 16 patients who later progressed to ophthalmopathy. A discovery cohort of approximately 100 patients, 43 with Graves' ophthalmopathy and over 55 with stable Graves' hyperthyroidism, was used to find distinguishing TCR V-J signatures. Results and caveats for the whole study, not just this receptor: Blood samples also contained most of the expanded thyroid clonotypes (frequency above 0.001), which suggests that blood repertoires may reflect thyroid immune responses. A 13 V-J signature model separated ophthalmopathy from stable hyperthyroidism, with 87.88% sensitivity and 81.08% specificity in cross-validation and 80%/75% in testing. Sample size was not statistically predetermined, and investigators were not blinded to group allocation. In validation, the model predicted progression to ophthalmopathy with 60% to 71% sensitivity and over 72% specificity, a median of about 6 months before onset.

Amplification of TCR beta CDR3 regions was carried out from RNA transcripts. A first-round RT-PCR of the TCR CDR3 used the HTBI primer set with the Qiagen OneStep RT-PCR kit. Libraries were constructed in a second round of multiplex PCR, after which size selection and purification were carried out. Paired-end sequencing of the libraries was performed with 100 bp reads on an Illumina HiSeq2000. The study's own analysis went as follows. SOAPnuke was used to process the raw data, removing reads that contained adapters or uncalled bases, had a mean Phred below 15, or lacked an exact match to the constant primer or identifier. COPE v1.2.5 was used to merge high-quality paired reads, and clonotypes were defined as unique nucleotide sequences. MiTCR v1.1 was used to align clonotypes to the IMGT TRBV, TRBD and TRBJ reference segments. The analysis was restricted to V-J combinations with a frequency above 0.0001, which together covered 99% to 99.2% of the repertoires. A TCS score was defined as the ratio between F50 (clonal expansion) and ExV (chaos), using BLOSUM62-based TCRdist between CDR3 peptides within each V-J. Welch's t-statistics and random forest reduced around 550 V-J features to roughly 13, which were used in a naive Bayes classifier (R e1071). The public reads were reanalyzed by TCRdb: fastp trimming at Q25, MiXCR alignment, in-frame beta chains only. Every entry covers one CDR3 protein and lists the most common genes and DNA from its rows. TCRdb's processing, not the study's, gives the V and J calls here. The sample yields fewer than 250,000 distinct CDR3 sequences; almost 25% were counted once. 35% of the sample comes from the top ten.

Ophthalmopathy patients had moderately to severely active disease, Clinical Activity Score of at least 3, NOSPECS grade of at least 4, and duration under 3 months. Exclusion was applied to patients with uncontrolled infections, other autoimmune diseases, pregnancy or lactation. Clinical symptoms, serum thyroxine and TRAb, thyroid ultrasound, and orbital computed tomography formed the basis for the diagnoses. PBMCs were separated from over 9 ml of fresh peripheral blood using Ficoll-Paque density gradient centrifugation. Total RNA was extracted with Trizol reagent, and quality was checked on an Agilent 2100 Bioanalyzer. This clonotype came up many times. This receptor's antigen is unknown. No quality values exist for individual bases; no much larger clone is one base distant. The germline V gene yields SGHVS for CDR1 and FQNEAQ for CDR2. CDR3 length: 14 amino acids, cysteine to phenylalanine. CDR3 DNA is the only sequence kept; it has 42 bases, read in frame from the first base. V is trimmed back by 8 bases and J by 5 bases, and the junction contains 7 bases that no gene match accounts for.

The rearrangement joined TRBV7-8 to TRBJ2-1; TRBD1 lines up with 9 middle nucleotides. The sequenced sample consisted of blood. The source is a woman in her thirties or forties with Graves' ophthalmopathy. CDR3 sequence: CASETGQGNNEQFF. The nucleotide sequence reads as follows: TGTGCCAGCGAGACCGGACAGGGGAACAATGAGCAGTTCTTC.